What follows are 24 T cell receptor beta chains derived from one specimen sequenced in a study of blood T cells in healthy people across ages. The second PCR ran roughly 7 to 12 cycles with a sample-barcoded 5' primer and J-beta primers. A single record per CDR3 protein comes from TCRdb applying MiXCR to the 5' RACE reads. The table has over a million distinct CDR3 sequences, 40% to 50% seen once. Input material: blood. These receptors originate from a woman in her late teens or twenties in good health.

In DNA, the CDR3 is TGTGCCAGCAGCCCCGGGCTCAGCGAGAGGAACATTCAGTACTTC. As protein: CASSPGLSERNIQYF. The chain has TRBV7-2 and TRBJ2-4; no reliable D call. CDR3 length: 15 amino acids. V lost 5 bases to trimming and J lost 7 bases, with 18 bases between them. Germline V gene sequence: CDR1 SGHTA, CDR2 FQGNSA.

This clonotype came up once. This chain connects TRBV20-1 to TRBJ2-3; 8 nucleotides align to TRBD2. Trimming cost V 5 bases and J 8 bases; bases outside gene matches: 9. This CDR3 has 13 residues. Germline V gives CDR1 DFQATT, CDR2 SNEGSKA (reference sequence). The CDR3 bases are TGCAGTGCTGGCGCGGGAGGCTTTGCTACGCAGTATTTT. Its protein is CSAGAGGFATQYF.

J is TRBJ2-7 and V is TRBV5-8; 11 nucleotides align to TRBD2. After removal of 0 bases from V and 2 bases from J, the junction contained 7 bases not matched to a gene. Germline V lookup: CDR1 SGHTS, CDR2 YDEGEE. CDR3 length: 17 residues. Written as DNA, the CDR3 is TGTGCCAGCAGCTTGGAGTTCAGTAGCGGGAGGGCCTACGAGCAGTACTTC. Its protein product is CASSLEFSSGRAYEQYF.

This clonotype has at least ten counts. The rearrangement links TRBV12-3 or TRBV12-4 to TRBJ2-7, with D possibly called TRBD1 or TRBD2 (7 bases each). V lost 5 bases and J lost 7, with 12 bases in between. This CDR3 has 12 residues. CDR3 sequence: CASSTQGGEQYF. CDR3 coding DNA: TGTGCCAGCAGTACCCAGGGGGGGGAGCAGTACTTC.

The rearrangement joins TRBV15 to TRBJ2-7; no definite D call. Germline lookup yields CDR1 LNHNV and CDR2 YYDKDF (reference sequence). Trimming left V 2 bases short and J 2 bases short, with 4 bases between. The CDR3 totals 12 residues. The CDR3: CATSRSTYEQYF. CDR3 DNA sequence: TGTGCCACCAGCAGATCGACCTACGAGCAGTACTTC.

This clonotype has just one count. The chain uses TRBV9 and TRBJ2-1; tentatively, D is TRBD2 (5 bases). The germline V gene has CDR1 SGDLS and CDR2 YYNGEE. V lost 4 bases and J 5 bases, leaving 16 bases between the germline ends. This CDR3 is built from 15 residues. CDR3 protein: CASSRDGGWDNEQFF. CDR3 coding DNA: TGTGCCAGCAGCCGAGATGGCGGGTGGGACAATGAGCAGTTCTTC.

The rearrangement uses TRBV5-1 and TRBJ2-1; weak D call: TRBD2 (6 bases). From germline, CDR1 is SGHRS and CDR2 YFSETQ. This CDR3 is 15 amino acids long. V was trimmed by 4 bases and J by 2 bases, leaving 13 bases between them. The CDR3 protein is CASSVRDFPYNEQFF. CDR3 DNA sequence: TGCGCCAGCAGCGTCCGGGACTTCCCCTACAATGAGCAGTTCTTC.

This clonotype was picked up a small number of times. The chain recombines TRBV25-1 with TRBJ2-5; no definite D call. The CDR3 is made up of 14 amino acids. Germline V CDR1 and CDR2: MGHDK, SYGVNS. V gave up 1 base and J gave up 0 bases, with 6 bases separating them. The CDR3 spells CASSEWRNQETQYF. The CDR3 DNA is TGTGCCAGCAGTGAATGGCGTAACCAAGAGACCCAGTACTTC.

The chain links TRBV5-1 to TRBJ2-3; 10 bases align to TRBD2. The J segment lost 2 bases and the V segment lost 0 bases, leaving 12 bases of the junction unmatched. This CDR3 is 19 amino acids long. Looked up from germline, CDR1 is SGHRS and CDR2 is YFSETQ. The CDR3 bases are TGCGCCAGCAGCTTGGGACTAGCGGGTGTACCCAAAAACACAGATACGCAGTATTTT. It translates to CASSLGLAGVPKNTDTQYF.

The sample holds a few counts of this clonotype. The chain has TRBV28 and TRBJ2-7, with 7 bases identical to TRBD1. Per germline, CDR1 MDHEN and CDR2 SYDVKM. Unmatched junction bases numbered 7, after V lost 5 bases and J lost 0 bases. This CDR3 has 15 residues. The CDR3 region has the DNA TGTGCCAGCAGTGCCCCCAGGGGGATCTCCTACGAGCAGTACTTC. Protein product: CASSAPRGISYEQYF.

The chain has TRBV3-1 and TRBJ2-3; the D is unclear. CDR1 and CDR2 from the germline V gene are LGHDT and YNNKEL (reference sequence). Trimming stripped 4 bases from V and 1 base from J, with 18 bases between. The CDR3 consists of 17 residues. In DNA form, the CDR3 reads TGTGCCAGCAGCCGCCGGACGTACGTTTTGGGCACAGATACGCAGTATTTT. It is translated as CASSRRTYVLGTDTQYF.

V is TRBV30 and J is TRBJ2-5; the match to TRBD2 covers 7 bases. The CDR3 has 14 amino acids. J was trimmed by 11 bases and V by 0 bases; bases with no gene match: 12. Germline V CDR1 and CDR2: GTSNPN, SVGIG (reference sequence). CDR3 amino acids: CAWSVRSFGREQYF. In DNA, the CDR3 is TGTGCCTGGAGTGTCAGGTCCTTTGGGAGGGAGCAGTACTTC.

The rearrangement joins TRBV14 to TRBJ1-2; D not certain. Germline CDR1 and CDR2: SGHDN and FVKESK. The V and J ends lost 0 bases and 5 bases respectively, with 13 bases between them. This CDR3 spans 15 amino acids. CDR3 region: CASSQETAPRYGYTF. CDR3 sequence (DNA): TGTGCCAGCAGCCAAGAAACGGCACCGAGATATGGCTACACCTTC.

The DNA of the CDR3 is TGCGCCAGCAGCTCCCAAGAGTACCAGAACACTGAAGCTTTCTTT. Amino acid sequence: CASSSQEYQNTEAFF. The chain carries TRBV5-1 and TRBJ1-1; D remains ambiguous. The CDR3 extends over 15 amino acids. Trimming pared 3 bases from V and 1 base from J, leaving 13 bases between. Germline CDR1 SGHRS, CDR2 YFSETQ.

This clonotype was detected ten times or more. The chain employs TRBV28 and TRBJ2-5; TRBD2 is a possible D gene (6 bases). Germline loops: CDR1 MDHEN, CDR2 SYDVKM. The ends were cut back, 5 bases at V and 2 bases at J, with 12 bases in the middle. The CDR3 covers 14 residues. The CDR3 spells CASSPRDFQETQYF. CDR3 nucleotide sequence: TGTGCCAGCAGTCCGAGGGACTTTCAAGAGACCCAGTACTTC.

The V gene is TRBV29-1, the J gene TRBJ2-6; the D is unclear. Germline CDR1 and CDR2: SQVTM and ANQGSEA. V gave up 4 bases and J gave up 4 bases, with 8 bases separating them. The CDR3 contains 13 residues. Here the CDR3 reads CSVGQQGANVLTF. CDR3 nucleotide sequence: TGCAGCGTTGGTCAACAGGGGGCCAACGTCCTGACTTTC.

The chain carries TRBV6-5 and TRBJ2-5; D unclear. Trimming pared 5 bases from V and 3 bases from J, leaving 13 bases between. The germline CDR1 and CDR2 sequences are MNHEY and SVGAGI. The CDR3 consists of 14 residues. CDR3 sequence reads: CASSESGREETQYF. The CDR3 DNA sequence: TGTGCCAGCAGTGAGAGTGGAAGAGAAGAGACCCAGTACTTC.

This clonotype was counted a few times. V and J are TRBV6-2 or TRBV6-3 and TRBJ1-2; TRBD1 agrees at 8 bases. Germline CDR1 and CDR2: MNHEY and SVGEGT. V lost 5 bases, J lost 6 bases, and 14 bases stayed unmatched. This CDR3 spans 16 amino acids. CDR3 residues: CASSPTSPVTGDGYTF. The CDR3 nucleotides are TGTGCCAGCAGTCCTACCTCTCCCGTGACAGGGGATGGCTACACCTTC.

This clonotype was found a few times. The chain has TRBV7-2 and TRBJ2-2; 9 bases agree with TRBD2. With V trimmed by 1 base and J by 1 base, 10 bases remained unmatched. The CDR3 totals 19 residues. Germline CDR1 and CDR2: SGHTA and FQGNSA. DNA for the CDR3: TGTGCCAGCAGCTTAGTGTTTGCGGGGGGGCCGGGGAACACCGGGGAGCTGTTTTTT. Encoded protein: CASSLVFAGGPGNTGELFF.

This clonotype was counted a few times. The J gene is TRBJ2-1, the V gene TRBV4-1, with D tentatively TRBD1 (6 bases). In germline, CDR1 is MGHRA, CDR2 YSYEKL. V was pared by 1 base and J by 1 base, with 11 bases between. The CDR3 is made up of 16 amino acids. Here the CDR3 reads CASSQVVGASYNEQFF. The CDR3 DNA reads as TGCGCCAGCAGCCAAGTTGTGGGGGCGTCCTACAATGAGCAGTTCTTC.

The chain is built from TRBV2 and TRBJ1-5, with D possibly TRBD1 on 6 matching bases. The CDR3 contains 14 residues. Trimming took 7 bases from V and 2 from J, leaving 12 bases between them. Germline CDR1 is SNHLY and CDR2 is FYNNEI. The CDR3 region has the DNA TGTGCCAGCAATCCAGGGGATGGCAATCAGCCCCAGCATTTT. Residues: CASNPGDGNQPQHF.

This rearrangement joins TRBV5-6 to TRBJ1-2, with D unresolved. Germline V gives CDR1 SGHDT, CDR2 YYEEEE. The CDR3 sequence is 13 residues long. The ends were cut back, 2 bases at V and 7 bases at J, with 12 bases in the middle. CDR3 DNA: TGTGCCAGCAGCTTCGGGCAGACCTCTGGCTACACCTTC. Amino acid sequence: CASSFGQTSGYTF. Drawing the rest from reference TRBV5-6 and TRBJ1-2, the complete variable domain is DAGVTQSPTHLIKTRGQQVTLRCSPKSGHDTVSWYQQALGQGPQFIFQYYEEEERQRGNFPDRFSGHQFPNYSSELNVNALLLGDSALYLCASSFGQTSGYTFGSGTRLTVV.

The chain combines TRBV11-2 with TRBJ2-4, with 8 bases matching TRBD2. Germline CDR1 is SGHAT and CDR2 is FQNNGV. CDR3 length equals 14 residues. Trimming removed 6 bases from V and 5 bases from J; junction bases left unmatched: 6. CDR3 in DNA: TGTGCCAGCAGACCCAGCGGGAGTCAAAACATTCAGTACTTC. Amino acid sequence: CASRPSGSQNIQYF.

This clonotype was counted between two and nine times. The V and J genes are TRBV2 and TRBJ2-6; 9 bases match TRBD1. With V trimmed by 5 bases and J by 0 bases, 5 bases remained unmatched. This CDR3 comprises 17 residues. The germline gives CDR1 SNHLY, CDR2 FYNNEI. The CDR3 DNA reads as TGTGCCAGCAGTCGGAACAGGGGGCCCTCTGGGGCCAACGTCCTGACTTTC. Amino acid sequence: CASSRNRGPSGANVLTF. Together with reference TRBV2 and TRBJ2-6, the CDR3 gives the full variable domain: EPEVTQTPSHQVTQMGQEVILRCVPISNHLYFYWYRQILGQKVEFLVSFYNNEISEKSEIFDDQFSVERPDGSNFTLKIRSTKLEDSAMYFCASSRNRGPSGANVLTFGAGSRLTVL.